Each of the 14 T cell receptor beta chains below was sequenced from the same sample in a study of tumor and adjacent non-tumor tissue in lung cancer. Three rounds of nested PCR, following a modified ARM-PCR protocol, produced the TCRbeta library. TCRdb reprocessed the multiplex PCR reads with MiXCR, giving one entry per CDR3 protein. This table holds 65,000 to 85,000 distinct CDR3 sequences, under 80% found once. The template was RNA from unsorted bulk tissue. Distant lung tissue was collected more than 3 cm away from the tumor edge. Material for sequencing was distant non-tumor lung tissue. The receptors were gathered from a man between 60 and 75 years old with non-small cell lung cancer.

The chain is built from TRBV7-9 and TRBJ2-7; D unresolved. V gave up 7 bases and J gave up 3 bases, with 13 bases separating them. This CDR3 is 13 amino acids long. Germline values: CDR1 SEHNR, CDR2 FQNEAQ (reference sequence). The CDR3: CASTPGRDYEQYF. The CDR3 DNA is TGTGCCAGCACCCCCGGTAGGGACTACGAGCAGTACTTC. The whole variable domain, remainder taken from reference TRBV7-9 and TRBJ2-7, is DTGVSQNPRHKITKRGQNVTFRCDPISEHNRLYWYRQTLGQGPEFLTYFQNEAQLEKSRLLSDRFSAERPKGSFSTLEIQRTEQGDSAMYLCASTPGRDYEQYFGPGTRLTVT.

Details on this clonotype: This may be a read error, as it is one base from a much larger clone. The rearrangement uses TRBV19 and TRBJ1-4; D is perhaps TRBD1 (5 bases). This CDR3 comprises 15 residues. The germline V gene has CDR1 LNHDA and CDR2 SQIVND (reference sequence). In DNA, the CDR3 is TGTGCCAGTAAGAGGGGAGACAGTACTAATGAAAAACCGTTTTTT. It encodes CASKRGDSTNEKPFF.

Details on this clonotype: This could be a read error, since a much larger clone is one nucleotide away. The chain recombines TRBV2 with TRBJ2-7, with a tentative D call TRBD1 (6 bases). CDR1 and CDR2 (germline): SNHLY, FYNNEI. The CDR3 is 11 residues long. Trimming took off 10 bases at V and 6 bases at J, with 13 bases between the two ends. The CDR3 here is CAIGTTGEQYF. CDR3 nucleotides: TGTGCCATAGGGACAACTGGCGAGCAGTACTTC. The variable domain in full, completed from reference TRBV2 and TRBJ2-7, reads EPEVTQTPSHQVTQMGQEVILRCVPISNHLYFYWYRQILGQKVEFLVSFYNNEISEKSEIFDDQFSVERPDGSNFTLKIRSTKLEDSAMYFCAIGTTGEQYFGPGTRLTVT.

A remark on this clonotype: A read error may account for a junction end that differs from germline. The rearrangement joins TRBV5-6 to TRBJ2-2, with D possibly TRBD1 on 6 matching bases. Germline-derived CDR1 and CDR2 are SGHDT and YYEEEE. The CDR3 extends over 14 amino acids. CDR3 residues: CASSLAWGPGELSF. In DNA, the CDR3 is TGTGCCAGCAGCTTGGCGTGGGGGCCCGGGGAACTGTCTTTT. Supplemented by reference TRBV5-6 and TRBJ2-2, the full variable domain reads DAGVTQSPTHLIKTRGQQVTLRCSPKSGHDTVSWYQQALGQGPQFIFQYYEEEERQRGNFPDRFSGHQFPNYSSELNVNALLLGDSALYLCASSLAWGPGELSFGEGSRLTVL.

V is TRBV20-1 and J is TRBJ2-1, with D tentatively TRBD2 (6 bases). Germline assignment: CDR1 DFQATT and CDR2 SNEGSKA (reference sequence). V was trimmed by 7 bases and J by 6 bases, leaving 22 bases between them. This CDR3 is 15 amino acids long. In nucleotides, the CDR3 is TGCAGTGTTAGTTTGGCTAGTGGAGGGGTCAATGAGCAGTTCTTC. It is translated as CSVSLASGGVNEQFF.

This clonotype was seen at least ten times. This chain links TRBV5-1 with TRBJ1-1; possibly TRBD1 for D (5 bases). CDR1 and CDR2 from the germline V gene are SGHRS and YFSETQ. The V and J ends lost 3 bases and 0 bases respectively, with 12 bases between them. The CDR3 consists of 15 residues. In nucleotides, the CDR3 is TGCGCCAGCAGCTGGGACGGAGACATGAACACTGAAGCTTTCTTT. Its protein product is CASSWDGDMNTEAFF.

To note about this clonotype: No conserved phenylalanine or tryptophan ends this CDR3, so it is likely a read error. CDR3 region: CASKNEDCMNTEAFS. As DNA, the CDR3 is TGTGCCAGCAAAAACGAGGACTGCATGAACACTGAAGCTTTCTCT. J is TRBJ1-1 and V is TRBV6-4; D remains unclear. This CDR3 region has 15 residues. Germline V CDR1 and CDR2: MRHNA, SNTAGT. Trimming pared 7 bases from V and 0 bases from J, leaving 15 bases between.

Note on this clonotype: One junction end does not reproduce the germline sequence, and a read error may be involved. The chain is built from TRBV4-1 and TRBJ2-7; D possibly matches TRBD1 or TRBD2 (6 bases each). This CDR3 is 14 amino acids long. Germline V gene lookup returns CDR1 MGHRA and CDR2 YSYEKL. The DNA of the CDR3 is TGTGTCAGCAGCCAAAGCGGCGGAGGGGGGGAGCAGTACTTC. It codes for CVSSQSGGGGEQYF.

The CDR3 region has the DNA TGTGCCAGCAGCCCAGAGAATGAGCAGTTCTTC. Its translation is CASSPENEQFF. The V call is TRBV7-9, the J call TRBJ2-1, with D unresolved. V dropped 5 bases and J dropped 7 bases, with 6 bases sitting between them. Germline assignment: CDR1 SEHNR and CDR2 FQNEAQ (reference sequence). This CDR3 is built from 11 residues. Together with reference TRBV7-9 and TRBJ2-1, the CDR3 gives the full variable domain: DTGVSQNPRHKITKRGQNVTFRCDPISEHNRLYWYRQTLGQGPEFLTYFQNEAQLEKSRLLSDRFSAERPKGSFSTLEIQRTEQGDSAMYLCASSPENEQFFGPGTRLTVL.

This clonotype came up once. The junction differs from germline at one of its ends, possibly a read error. The gene calls are TRBV14 and TRBJ2-1; D is unclear. The V gene's germline CDR1 is SGHDN and CDR2 FVKESK. The CDR3 totals 15 residues. In DNA, the CDR3 is TGTGCCAACAGCCAATTCAAAGCTCCTCTCAATGAGCAGTTCTTC. Amino acids: CANSQFKAPLNEQFF.

The rearrangement links TRBV6-6 to TRBJ2-3, with TRBD2 matching 7 bases. CDR1 is MNHNY, CDR2 SVGAGI, per germline (reference sequence). The CDR3 is made up of 16 amino acids. The CDR3 sequence is CASSGGGYSNTDTQYF. The CDR3 region has the DNA TGTGCGAGCTCGGGCGGGGGTTATTCGAACACAGATACGCAGTATTTT.

As for this clonotype: A much larger clone is a single base away; this may be a read error. The chain joins TRBV30 to TRBJ2-1; tentatively, D is TRBD1 (6 bases). The CDR3 extends over 13 amino acids. The germline gives CDR1 GTSNPN, CDR2 SVGIG (reference sequence). The chain's CDR3 is CTWTRDIYNEQFF. The DNA of the CDR3 is TGTACCTGGACAAGGGACATTTACAATGAGCAGTTCTTC.

The chain has TRBV28 and TRBJ1-2, with D unresolved. Trimming cost V 8 bases and J 8 bases, with 21 bases left between them. Germline assignment: CDR1 MDHEN and CDR2 SYDVKM. The CDR3 is made up of 14 amino acids. CDR3 amino acids: CASGPLGTKNGYTF. Here the CDR3 DNA reads TGTGCCAGCGGTCCACTAGGTACCAAAAACGGCTACACCTTC.

This clonotype was counted many times. The rearrangement joins TRBV7-9 to TRBJ2-7; TRBD2 aligns across 7 bases. J lost 6 bases, V lost 2 bases, and 10 bases had no gene match. CDR1 is SEHNR and CDR2 is FQNEAQ in the germline V gene (reference sequence). The CDR3 is 15 amino acids. CDR3 protein: CASSLSLAEGGEQYF. CDR3 in DNA: TGTGCCAGCAGCTTAAGTCTAGCGGAAGGCGGCGAGCAGTACTTC.